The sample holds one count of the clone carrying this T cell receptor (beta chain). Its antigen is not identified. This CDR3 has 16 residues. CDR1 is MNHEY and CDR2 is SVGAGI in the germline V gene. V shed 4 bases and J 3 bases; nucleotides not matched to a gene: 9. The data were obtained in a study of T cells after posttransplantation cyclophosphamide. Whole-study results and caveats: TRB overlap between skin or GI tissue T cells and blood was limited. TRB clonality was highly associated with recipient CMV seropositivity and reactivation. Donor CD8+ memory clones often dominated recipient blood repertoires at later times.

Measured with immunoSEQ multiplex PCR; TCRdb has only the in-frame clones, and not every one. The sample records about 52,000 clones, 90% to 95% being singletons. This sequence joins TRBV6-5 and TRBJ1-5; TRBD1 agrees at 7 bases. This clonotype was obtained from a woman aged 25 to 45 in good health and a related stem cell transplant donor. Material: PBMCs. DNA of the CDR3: TGTGCCAGCAGTTTTACAGGGGCCCAGCACAATCAGCCCCAGCATTTT. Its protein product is CASSFTGAQHNQPQHF.